These T cell receptor beta chains were read from a single sample in a study of regulatory T cells in long-lasting Graves disease. TCRdb reprocessed the multiplex PCR reads via MiXCR and lists one record per CDR3 protein. The sample has about 620,000 distinct CDR3 sequences, roughly 15% seen once; the top ten hold 15% to 20%. This sample also appeared in a second study, on T cells in Graves' hyperthyroidism and ophthalmopathy.

The material was peripheral blood mononuclear cells (PBMCs), obtained at new diagnosis, from a patient treated with antithyroid drugs. The receptor set was obtained from a woman younger than 45 with Graves disease. Both conserved end residues are part of each CDR3. A D gene is named only where the DNA matches it firmly. The listing skips clone size in some rows; elsewhere it reads once, few, many or a size class.

d_call: TRBD1; j_call: TRBJ2-5; v_call: TRBV12-3/TRBV12-4; clone_size: many; cdr3_nt: TGTGCCAGCAGCCTCCGAGGGGGCTGGGAGACCCAGTACTTC; cdr3_aa: CASSLRGGWETQYF
d_call: .; j_call: TRBJ1-1; v_call: TRBV3-1; clone_size: .; cdr3_nt: TGTGCCAGCAGCCAAGAACCTCTAGTAGTTGAAGCTTTCTTT; cdr3_aa: CASSQEPLVVEAFF
d_call: TRBD2; j_call: TRBJ2-1; v_call: TRBV7-9; clone_size: few; cdr3_nt: TGTGCCAGCAGCTTAGTGTCCTTGCGGGAGGTTAACAATGAGCAGTTCTTC; cdr3_aa: CASSLVSLREVNNEQFF
d_call: TRBD2; j_call: TRBJ2-3; v_call: TRBV28; clone_size: many; cdr3_nt: TGTGCCAGCAGTTTCGGGACTAGCGGGGGACTCAGGCCTACGCAGTATTTT; cdr3_aa: CASSFGTSGGLRPTQYF
d_call: .; j_call: TRBJ2-1; v_call: TRBV7-8; clone_size: many; cdr3_nt: TGTGCCAGCAGCTTCCTAGCCGATGAGCAGTTCTTC; cdr3_aa: CASSFLADEQFF
d_call: .; j_call: TRBJ2-5; v_call: TRBV30; clone_size: many; cdr3_nt: TGTGCCTGGAACCACGGGCAAGAGACCCAGTACTTC; cdr3_aa: CAWNHGQETQYF
d_call: .; j_call: TRBJ2-3; v_call: TRBV2; clone_size: many; cdr3_nt: TGTGCCAGCAGTGAAGCTCCAGATACGCAGTATTTT; cdr3_aa: CASSEAPDTQYF
d_call: .; j_call: TRBJ2-2; v_call: TRBV28; clone_size: many; cdr3_nt: TGTGCCAGCAGGCTCCCTGAGGGTAGAGGGAGGGGGGAGCTGTTTTTT; cdr3_aa: CASRLPEGRGRGELFF
d_call: .; j_call: TRBJ2-5; v_call: TRBV2; clone_size: many; cdr3_nt: TGTGCCAGCAGTGGTATCATGAGAAGAGAGACCCAGTACTTC; cdr3_aa: CASSGIMRRETQYF
d_call: TRBD1; j_call: TRBJ2-7; v_call: TRBV14; clone_size: once; cdr3_nt: TGTGCCAGCAGCCACCTATTGGACAGGGCCTACGAGCAGTACTTC; cdr3_aa: CASSHLLDRAYEQYF
d_call: .; j_call: TRBJ1-1; v_call: TRBV6-1; clone_size: few; cdr3_nt: TGTGCCAGCAGTCCGGGATACATGAACACTGAAGCTTTCTTT; cdr3_aa: CASSPGYMNTEAFF
d_call: .; j_call: TRBJ2-3; v_call: TRBV29-1; clone_size: many; cdr3_nt: TGCAGCGCGACTAGCACAGATACGCAGTATTTT; cdr3_aa: CSATSTDTQYF
d_call: .; j_call: TRBJ1-3; v_call: TRBV15; clone_size: .; cdr3_nt: TGTGCCACCAGCAGAGATCTGCCCAAGGGCAGCCGCCTTGGAAACACCATATATTTT; cdr3_aa: CATSRDLPKGSRLGNTIYF
d_call: .; j_call: TRBJ2-3; v_call: TRBV20-1; clone_size: .; cdr3_nt: TGCAGTGCTAGAGTTCCAGTGAGAACGACGCAGTATTTT; cdr3_aa: CSARVPVRTTQYF
d_call: TRBD2; j_call: TRBJ2-7; v_call: TRBV4-1; clone_size: few; cdr3_nt: TGCGCCAGCAGCCAAGAGCAGCGGGAGGTGCACGAGCAGTACTTC; cdr3_aa: CASSQEQREVHEQYF
d_call: .; j_call: TRBJ2-5; v_call: TRBV11-2; clone_size: many; cdr3_nt: TGTGCCAGCAGCCCCTGGAGGGGTTTGGAGACCCAGTACTTC; cdr3_aa: CASSPWRGLETQYF
d_call: .; j_call: TRBJ1-6; v_call: TRBV2; clone_size: few; cdr3_nt: TGTGCCAGCTCGGTGGCTGGTAATTCACCCCTCCACTTT; cdr3_aa: CASSVAGNSPLHF
d_call: .; j_call: TRBJ1-4; v_call: TRBV4-2; clone_size: .; cdr3_nt: TGTGCCAGCAGCCAAGATGGGGTAGGAGGGGAAAAACTGTTTTTT; cdr3_aa: CASSQDGVGGEKLFF
d_call: .; j_call: TRBJ2-7; v_call: TRBV7-7; clone_size: .; cdr3_nt: TGTGCTAGCAGCCCGGCCCCGGGGCCAGGTTACGAGCAGTACTTC; cdr3_aa: CASSPAPGPGYEQYF
d_call: .; j_call: TRBJ2-5; v_call: TRBV6-1; clone_size: .; cdr3_nt: TGTGCCACCTCAGGGTACATCCAAGAGACCCAGTACTTC; cdr3_aa: CATSGYIQETQYF
d_call: .; j_call: TRBJ1-6; v_call: TRBV6-5; clone_size: .; cdr3_nt: TGTGCCAGCAGTTACCGGGGTCTGGGGTCACCCCTCCACTTT; cdr3_aa: CASSYRGLGSPLHF
d_call: .; j_call: TRBJ2-3; v_call: TRBV28; clone_size: few; cdr3_nt: TGTGCCAGCAGTTTCGGGTGGGATACGCAGTATTTT; cdr3_aa: CASSFGWDTQYF
d_call: .; j_call: TRBJ2-1; v_call: TRBV29-1; clone_size: .; cdr3_nt: TGCAACGTTGACCTCCGGAACAATGAGCAGTTCTTC; cdr3_aa: CNVDLRNNEQFF
d_call: .; j_call: TRBJ1-6; v_call: TRBV27; clone_size: .; cdr3_nt: TGTGCCAGCAGTTTACAGGGGCTGGGTTCACCCCTCCACTTT; cdr3_aa: CASSLQGLGSPLHF
d_call: .; j_call: TRBJ1-4; v_call: TRBV27; clone_size: few; cdr3_nt: TGTGCCAGCAGTGCCGACTATAAGCCCCGGGCAGACACCCGGAAAAAACTGTCTTTT; cdr3_aa: CASSADYKPRADTRKKLSF
d_call: .; j_call: TRBJ2-2; v_call: TRBV7-9; clone_size: .; cdr3_nt: TGTGCCAGCAGCCAAACGGTCGGGACCGGGGAGCTGTTTTTT; cdr3_aa: CASSQTVGTGELFF